These 30 T cell receptor beta chains share one sample of origin, sequenced in a study of blood T cells in healthy people across ages. Then a second PCR, running roughly 7 to 11 cycles, was carried out with a sample-barcoded 5' primer and a J-beta primer mix. TCRdb redid the calling of the 5' RACE reads with MiXCR, one entry per CDR3 protein. The sample lists roughly 1,300,000 distinct CDR3 sequences, around 55% occurring once. The sample taken for sequencing was blood. These receptors originate from a man younger than 35 in good health.

V is TRBV10-3 and J is TRBJ1-1; D is perhaps TRBD1 (6 bases). Trimming removed 6 bases from V and 5 bases from J, with 19 bases in between. Germline V gene lookup returns CDR1 ENHRY and CDR2 SYGVKD. The CDR3 runs 15 residues. CDR3 coding DNA: TGTGCCATCAGCGCGAAGACAGGAGGACAGACTGAAGCTTTCTTT. This translates into CAISAKTGGQTEAFF.

CDR3: CASSPTDPRAYEQYF. CDR3 DNA: TGTGCCAGCTCACCAACAGACCCGAGGGCCTACGAGCAGTACTTC. V and J are TRBV18 and TRBJ2-4; D perhaps matches TRBD2 (5 bases). The J call may be faulty, since TRBJ2-7 better matches the DNA end. CDR3 length: 15 amino acids. Germline V CDR1 and CDR2: KGHSH, LQKENI.

A single count supports this clonotype. The V gene is TRBV5-1, the J gene TRBJ1-1; D gene unclear. The germline gives CDR1 SGHRS, CDR2 YFSETQ. V lost 4 bases, J lost 1 base, and 11 bases lay in between. The CDR3 has 14 residues. The CDR3 nucleotides read TGCGCCAGCAGCAAAGAAAATCAGAACACTGAAGCTTTCTTT. It specifies CASSKENQNTEAFF. Full variable domain (remainder filled in from reference TRBV5-1 and TRBJ1-1): KAGVTQTPRYLIKTRGQQVTLSCSPISGHRSVSWYQQTPGQGLQFLFEYFSETQRNKGNFPGRFSGRQFSNSRSEMNVSTLELGDSALYLCASSKENQNTEAFFGQGTRLTVV.

In DNA form, the CDR3 reads TGTGCCAGCTCCGAACCGGGGGCAGTGGAGACCCAGTACTTC. Protein product: CASSEPGAVETQYF. The chain links TRBV7-9 to TRBJ2-5; the D gene could be TRBD1 or TRBD2 (6 bases each). Germline CDR1 reads SEHNR; CDR2 reads FQNEAQ (reference sequence). Trimming removed 8 bases at V and 5 bases at J, with 18 bases between. The CDR3 sequence is 14 residues long.

This CDR3 reads CASSHGTGHNEQFF. CDR3 DNA: TGTGCCAGCTCGCACGGGACAGGACACAATGAGCAGTTCTTC. The V call is TRBV18, the J call TRBJ2-1; 8 bases map to TRBD1. Trimming removed 6 bases from V and 5 bases from J; junction bases left unmatched: 6. Germline V gene lookup returns CDR1 KGHSH and CDR2 LQKENI. The CDR3 totals 14 residues.

The chain uses TRBV10-3 and TRBJ2-1; D remains ambiguous. The germline V gene encodes CDR1 ENHRY and CDR2 SYGVKD. CDR3 length equals 17 residues. V was pared by 7 bases and J by 0 bases, with 19 bases between. The CDR3 protein is CAITKSDLTLSYNEQFF. CDR3 sequence (DNA): TGTGCCATCACGAAGAGCGACTTAACCCTCTCCTACAATGAGCAGTTCTTC.

This chain links TRBV5-1 with TRBJ2-2; a possible D gene is TRBD1 (7 bases). Trimming stripped 4 bases from V and 7 bases from J, with 17 bases between. The CDR3 runs to 15 residues. Germline CDR1 reads SGHRS; CDR2 reads YFSETQ. The CDR3 coding sequence is TGCGCCAGCAGCGCGGGACAGTTACGAATCGGGGAGCTGTTTTTT. Protein product: CASSAGQLRIGELFF.

In its sample, this clonotype was seen a few times. The genes are TRBV6-5 and TRBJ2-7, with 9 nucleotides matching TRBD1. In germline, CDR1 is MNHEY, CDR2 SVGAGI. There are 15 residues in the CDR3. The V and J ends lost 6 bases and 4 bases, in that order; junction bases with no gene match: 10. CDR3 residues: CASSWDRERWYEQYF. CDR3 coding DNA: TGTGCCAGCAGCTGGGACAGGGAGCGTTGGTACGAGCAGTACTTC.

The chain couples TRBV4-3 to TRBJ1-1; possible D gene TRBD1, 5 bases. From germline, CDR1 is LGHNA and CDR2 YSLEER. The length of the CDR3 is 14 residues. Trimming removed 5 bases from V and 3 bases from J, with 13 bases in between. Here the CDR3 reads CASSVGEGDTEAFF. The CDR3 DNA sequence: TGCGCCAGCAGCGTAGGGGAAGGGGACACTGAAGCTTTCTTT.

The chain couples TRBV6-2 or TRBV6-3 to TRBJ1-1; D remains ambiguous. V lost 6 bases to trimming and J lost 11 bases, with 22 bases between them. The germline V gene has CDR1 MNHEY and CDR2 SVGEGT. This CDR3 is built from 14 residues. The CDR3 region has the DNA TGTGCCAGCAGCCTCGGAGGCGCGGTGGAGGTGGCTTTCTTT. As protein: CASSLGGAVEVAFF.

The CDR3, as DNA: TGTGCCAGCAGCTTAATGAACGTCAATGAGCAGTTCTTC. Protein: CASSLMNVNEQFF. This chain links TRBV7-2 with TRBJ2-1; D ambiguous. Germline values: CDR1 SGHTA, CDR2 FQGNSA. V shed 2 bases and J shed 6 bases, with 8 bases lying between them. CDR3 length equals 13 residues.

This clonotype turned up a few times. The CDR3 here is CASSQRDRGRTDTQYF. The CDR3 DNA is TGCGCCAGCAGCCAACGGGACAGGGGGCGAACAGATACGCAGTATTTT. The J gene is TRBJ2-3, the V gene TRBV4-3; 12 positions agree with TRBD1. Germline CDR1 is LGHNA and CDR2 is YSLEER. This CDR3 region has 16 residues. V lost 2 bases to trimming and J lost 3 bases; unmatched junction nucleotides: 3.

J is TRBJ2-7 and V is TRBV11-2, with D possibly being TRBD1 (5 bases). The ends were cut back, 0 bases at V and 3 bases at J, with 18 bases in the middle. CDR1 is SGHAT and CDR2 is FQNNGV in the germline V gene. CDR3 length: 17 amino acids. The DNA for the CDR3 is TGTGCCAGCAGCTTAGATCGTGGGGCAGGGCAATTCTACGAGCAGTACTTC. Amino acid sequence: CASSLDRGAGQFYEQYF.

This clonotype was seen only a few times. The chain has TRBV6-5 and TRBJ2-4; the D gene is possibly TRBD1 (5 bases). The end of the DNA fits TRBJ2-7 better, so the J call may be wrong. Germline V gene lookup returns CDR1 MNHEY and CDR2 SVGAGI. The CDR3 contains 15 residues. CDR3 region: CASSDRGPSAYEQYF. The DNA of the CDR3 is TGTGCCAGCAGTGACAGAGGACCGTCGGCTTACGAGCAGTACTTC.

The chain links TRBV4-3 to TRBJ2-2, with TRBD2 as a possible D gene (6 bases). CDR1 and CDR2 from the germline V gene are LGHNA and YSLEER. This CDR3 is built from 17 residues. V lost 0 bases and J lost 4, with 15 bases in between. The CDR3 protein is CASSQENLARGTGELFF. For the CDR3, the DNA is TGCGCCAGCAGCCAAGAAAACCTAGCGAGGGGCACCGGGGAGCTGTTTTTT.

This clonotype was seen once. At one end, the junction sequence differs from germline, possibly due to a read error. This chain joins TRBV5-5 and TRBJ2-3; tentatively, D is TRBD1 or TRBD2 (5 bases each). Per the germline V gene, CDR1 is SGHKS and CDR2 is YYEKEE (reference sequence). The CDR3 has 15 amino acids. CDR3 bases: TGCGCCAGCAGCTTGGCCGTGAAGGACGGGGCTACGCAGTATTTT. Translated: CASSLAVKDGATQYF. The full variable domain, rest sourced from reference TRBV5-5 and TRBJ2-3, is DAGVTQSPTHLIKTRGQQVTLRCSPISGHKSVSWYQQVLGQGPQFIFQYYEKEERGRGNFPDRFSARQFPNYSSELNVNALLLGDSALYLCASSLAVKDGATQYFGPGTRLTVL.

This sequence joins TRBV4-2 and TRBJ2-7; 8 bases align to TRBD2. Trimming removed 0 bases from V and 4 bases from J; junction bases left unmatched: 5. The germline V gene has CDR1 LGHNA and CDR2 YNFKEQ. CDR3 length equals 15 residues. The CDR3 DNA sequence: TGTGCCAGCAGCCAAGAACTAGCGGACATTTACGAGCAGTACTTC. This sequence encodes CASSQELADIYEQYF.

V is TRBV7-2 and J is TRBJ2-7; D is ambiguous. CDR1 and CDR2 (germline): SGHTA, FQGNSA. The germline V and J ends were trimmed by 2 bases and 7 bases, with 12 bases remaining between them. This CDR3 region has 13 residues. The CDR3 sequence is CASSLRLNAEQYF. The CDR3 region has the DNA TGTGCCAGCAGCTTAAGGCTAAATGCGGAGCAGTACTTC.

This chain joins TRBV10-3 and TRBJ2-1; D gene unclear. Germline-derived CDR1 and CDR2 are ENHRY and SYGVKD. The CDR3 loop spans 13 amino acids. The germline V and J ends were trimmed by 4 bases and 10 bases, with 14 bases remaining between them. The CDR3 loop reads CAISVQRSQEQFF. For the CDR3, the DNA is TGTGCCATCAGTGTGCAGAGGTCCCAGGAGCAGTTCTTC.

A single count supports this clonotype. This chain joins TRBV4-1 and TRBJ2-5; TRBD1 is a possible D gene (7 bases). The CDR3 covers 15 residues. Germline CDR1 and CDR2: MGHRA and YSYEKL. V was pared by 2 bases and J by 1 base, with 11 bases between. The CDR3 loop reads CASSQLQGGQETQYF. The CDR3 nucleotides are TGCGCCAGCAGCCAACTTCAGGGGGGCCAAGAGACCCAGTACTTC.

The chain recombines TRBV5-5 with TRBJ2-7; D perhaps matches TRBD1 (6 bases). The CDR3 covers 14 residues. Trimming removed 2 bases from V and 3 bases from J, with 12 bases in between. In germline, CDR1 is SGHKS, CDR2 YYEKEE (reference sequence). The CDR3: CASSFRDTNYEQYF. In nucleotides, the CDR3 is TGTGCCAGCAGCTTCCGGGACACGAACTACGAGCAGTACTTC.

The V gene is TRBV4-1, the J gene TRBJ2-5; 10 bases are a match to TRBD2. V lost 0 bases to trimming and J lost 2 bases; unmatched junction nucleotides: 6. CDR1 MGHRA and CDR2 YSYEKL come from the germline V gene. CDR3 length: 17 amino acids. CDR3 region: CASSQEGTSVLQETQYF. CDR3 in DNA: TGCGCCAGCAGCCAAGAAGGGACTAGCGTACTGCAAGAGACCCAGTACTTC.

The chain uses TRBV10-3 and TRBJ2-5; TRBD1 is a possible D gene (6 bases). V lost 6 bases and J lost 2, with 19 bases in between. The CDR3 loop spans 16 amino acids. Germline V gene sequence: CDR1 ENHRY, CDR2 SYGVKD. The CDR3 protein is CAISLGVTGLQETQYF. The CDR3 nucleotides read TGTGCCATCAGCCTGGGGGTAACAGGGTTACAAGAGACCCAGTACTTC.

The V and J genes are TRBV27 and TRBJ2-1; D gene uncertain. The CDR3 runs to 14 residues. V shed 5 bases and J shed 9 bases, with 17 bases lying between them. Germline V gene sequence: CDR1 MNHEY, CDR2 SMNVEV (reference sequence). The CDR3 DNA reads as TGTGCCAGCAGTCAAACTTACACGGGCCCTGAGCAGTTCTTC. This encodes CASSQTYTGPEQFF.

A few counts support this clonotype. The CDR3 nucleotides read TGTGCCACCGGTCCTAGCGGCACAGATACGCAGTATTTT. It is translated as CATGPSGTDTQYF. This chain joins TRBV6-1 and TRBJ2-3, with D perhaps matching TRBD2 (6 bases). V was cut by 10 bases and J by 1 base, with 12 bases left in between. This CDR3 has 13 residues. The germline V gene encodes CDR1 MNHNS and CDR2 SASEGT.

The rearrangement links TRBV29-1 to TRBJ1-2; possibly TRBD1 for D (5 bases). The germline CDR1 and CDR2 sequences are SQVTM and ANQGSEA. Trimming pared 0 bases from V and 4 bases from J, leaving 12 bases between. This CDR3 region has 14 residues. The CDR3: CSVEDEQARYGYTF. In DNA form, the CDR3 reads TGCAGCGTTGAAGACGAACAGGCCCGCTATGGCTACACCTTC.

V and J are TRBV5-1 and TRBJ1-2; 7 bases line up with TRBD1. Germline V CDR1 and CDR2: SGHRS, YFSETQ. This CDR3 comprises 18 residues. Unmatched junction bases numbered 17, after V lost 4 bases and J lost 2 bases. The CDR3 DNA follows: TGCGCCAGCAGCCCAGGGGACAGACTTACACATGCGAACTATGGCTACACCTTC. It specifies CASSPGDRLTHANYGYTF.

This clonotype occurred once. The chain joins TRBV10-3 to TRBJ2-5; TRBD1 is a possible D gene (6 bases). V lost 8 bases and J 5 bases, leaving 24 bases between the germline ends. The CDR3 is 16 residues long. Germline CDR1 and CDR2: ENHRY and SYGVKD. CDR3: CAIGGYVCRGRETQYF. In DNA, the CDR3 is TGTGCCATCGGTGGTTATGTGTGCAGGGGTCGCGAGACCCAGTACTTC.

This clonotype was picked up one time. The genes are TRBV20-1 and TRBJ2-3; TRBD2 matches at 10 bases. CDR1 is DFQATT and CDR2 is SNEGSKA in the germline V gene (reference sequence). The CDR3 is made up of 16 amino acids. V was clipped by 6 bases and J by 6 bases; unmatched bases: 15. CDR3 bases: TGCAGTGCCCACGAGGCAAGCGGGAGGGCCGTGGATACGCAGTATTTT. Encoded protein: CSAHEASGRAVDTQYF.

This chain uses TRBV7-2 with TRBJ2-5, with 7 bases fitting TRBD2. Germline CDR1 is SGHTA and CDR2 is FQGNSA. CDR3 length equals 17 residues. V was pared by 6 bases and J by 2 bases, with 15 bases of the junction left unmatched. The CDR3 region has the DNA TGTGCCAGCAGTCCTCCTAGCGGCAACCTTGCTCAAGAGACCCAGTACTTC. It yields the protein CASSPPSGNLAQETQYF.